This is a list of T cell receptor beta chains from one sample in a study of shared clonotypes between healthy human individuals. The protocol was immunoSEQ multiplex PCR, while the TCRdb copy is restricted to in-frame clones and leaves out a portion. The sample lists a few hundred thousand clones, around nine tenths occurring once. The sequenced sample was memory CD8+ T cells sorted from blood. All receptors come from a man aged 18 to 29 in good health. CDR3s leave out the opening cysteine and the closing phenylalanine or tryptophan. Each record gives: CDR3 length, V gene, CDR3 protein.

length: 12
V: TRBV6-6
CDR3: ASTGTDTYNEQF

length: 12
V: TRBV28
CDR3: ASSSRESNQPQH

length: 15
V: TRBV5-1
CDR3: ASSLSVLAGTTYEQY

length: 14
V: TRBV11-2
CDR3: ASSFLASGVYNEQF

length: 10
V: TRBV2
CDR3: ASSGEEETQY

length: 15
V: TRBV7-9
CDR3: ASSLTSGTGSSNEQF

length: 15
V: TRBV4-1
CDR3: ASSQEAGGQGTGELF

length: 11
V: TRBV13
CDR3: ASSFRGYQPQH

length: 15
V: TRBV4-1
CDR3: ASSPQGRGAITDTQY

length: 16
V: TRBV6-4
CDR3: ASSDGAPRDRDQETQY

length: 14
V: TRBV5-4
CDR3: ASSLAYPYSNQPQH

length: 15
V: TRBV28
CDR3: ASSPNLSGTGHYEQY

length: 10
V: TRBV7-9
CDR3: ASSLRSYEQY

length: 13
V: TRBV5-1
CDR3: ASSFRAPNTGELF

length: 12
V: TRBV25-1
CDR3: ASSAAGVVDTQY

length: 14
V: TRBV7-9
CDR3: ASSLSRQEGNYGYT

length: 18
V: TRBV5-1
CDR3: ASSLTIRGRADGNYNEQF

length: 13
V: TRBV13
CDR3: ASSPRWPSGSPLH

length: 8
V: TRBV20-1
CDR3: SASGTGRR

length: 14
V: TRBV10-3
CDR3: AISGAETGKPYEQY

length: 12
V: TRBV14
CDR3: ASSRRSWADTQY

length: 14
V: TRBV7-9
CDR3: ASSSRGAGGPYEQY

length: 12
V: TRBV5-5
CDR3: ASSLKVIEDTQY

length: 17
V: TRBV10-2
CDR3: ASSERLGASGEGYNEQF

length: 16
V: TRBV5-4
CDR3: ASSPKWTSGWRVNEQF

length: 13
V: TRBV28
CDR3: ASSRRGGFSYEQY

length: 13
V: TRBV4-1
CDR3: ASSITGGWNTEAF

length: 16
V: TRBV15
CDR3: ATSNLESGVRADTEAF

length: 13
V: TRBV7-8
CDR3: ASSFVQGVDTEAF

length: 12
V: TRBV7-9
CDR3: ASSLFVRVETQY

length: 13
V: TRBV27
CDR3: ASSTGTSGYNEQF

length: 12
V: TRBV7-9
CDR3: ASSARTGKRGYT

length: 12
V: TRBV27
CDR3: ASGRQGLGEKLF

length: 12
V: TRBV29-1
CDR3: SVEWLAGYNEQF

length: 10
V: TRBV6-1
CDR3: ASSELPHEQY

length: 13
V: TRBV7-8
CDR3: ASSSPLRDPGELF

length: 12
V: TRBV14
CDR3: ASSHPGAYNEQF

length: 13
V: TRBV14
CDR3: ASSREGGLENIQY

length: 15
V: TRBV5-1
CDR3: ASSLDLLAISYNEQF